These T cell receptor beta chains were read from a single sample in a study of CD8+ T cells in alopecia areata. Sequencing used immunoSEQ multiplex PCR; TCRdb keeps in-frame clones, though not all of them. The data show 150,000 or so clones, more than 45% seen once. Here the sequenced sample was CD8+ T cells sorted from blood, taken at week 0. These receptors all come from a human donor with alopecia areata. The CDR3 runs from the conserved cysteine through the conserved F or W. Each record gives: J gene, D gene, clone size, V gene, CDR3 protein, CDR3 DNA. A D gene is named only where the DNA matches it firmly. Only part of the rows carry a size: once, few, many, or a class if the clone is expanded.

TRBJ1-1 | - | few | TRBV9 | CASSVVQGDTEAFF | TGTGCCAGCAGCGTAGTGCAGGGCGACACTGAAGCTTTCTTT
TRBJ1-2 | TRBD1 | - | TRBV5-1 | CASSQAPGDRGPLNYGYTF | TGCGCCAGCAGCCAAGCCCCGGGGGACAGGGGGCCTTTGAACTATGGCTACACCTTC
TRBJ2-4 | TRBD2 | few | TRBV19 | CASSISGEGAKNIQYF | TGTGCCAGTAGTATATCCGGGGAGGGAGCCAAAAACATTCAGTACTTC
TRBJ1-1 | TRBD1 | many | TRBV7-9 | CANGQGIGTEAFF | TGTGCAAACGGACAGGGAATAGGCACTGAAGCTTTCTTT
TRBJ1-1 | - | - | TRBV19 | CASATGAEAFF | TGTGCCAGTGCGACTGGCGCTGAAGCTTTCTTT
TRBJ1-5 | - | - | TRBV12-5 | CASGLVGQPQHF | TGTGCTAGTGGTTTGGTAGGTCAGCCCCAGCATTTT
TRBJ2-1 | - | few | TRBV29-1 | CSVEVVLDEQFF | TGCAGCGTTGAGGTAGTGCTCGATGAGCAGTTCTTC
TRBJ2-7 | - | - | TRBV29-1 | CSVAGGVLGYEQYF | TGCAGCGTCGCGGGCGGGGTTTTAGGCTACGAGCAGTACTTC
TRBJ2-3 | - | - | TRBV5-1 | CASSSSSDTQYF | TGCGCCAGCAGCTCCTCATCAGATACGCAGTATTTT
TRBJ2-1 | TRBD2 | - | TRBV15 | CATSTGLAGNEQFF | TGTGCCACCAGCACGGGACTAGCGGGGAATGAGCAGTTCTTC
TRBJ2-7 | - | - | TRBV29-1 | CSVEEEGRESSYEQYF | TGCAGCGTTGAAGAAGAGGGCAGAGAGAGCTCCTACGAGCAGTACTTC
TRBJ2-1 | TRBD2 | - | TRBV6-4 | CASSDPLAGGNNEQFF | TGTGCCAGCAGCGACCCACTAGCGGGGGGGAACAATGAGCAGTTCTTC
TRBJ2-7 | - | once | TRBV5-6 | CASERVGYEQYF | TGTGCCAGCGAAAGGGTTGGCTACGAGCAGTACTTC
TRBJ2-7 | - | - | TRBV11-2 | CASAVKTIYEQYF | TGTGCCAGCGCTGTTAAGACCATCTACGAGCAGTACTTC
TRBJ2-5 | - | few | TRBV12-5 | CASGLVRETQYF | TGTGCTAGTGGTTTGGTACGGGAGACCCAGTACTTC
TRBJ1-1 | TRBD1 | - | TRBV10-3 | CAIRDDRDRAEAFF | TGTGCCATCAGGGATGACCGGGACAGAGCTGAAGCTTTCTTT
TRBJ2-7 | TRBD1 | few | TRBV28 | CASSWQGASEQYF | TGTGCCAGCAGTTGGCAGGGGGCCTCCGAGCAGTACTTC
TRBJ2-7 | - | - | TRBV5-6 | CASSSDLSYEQYF | TGTGCCAGCAGCTCGGATCTCTCCTACGAGCAGTACTTC
TRBJ2-7 | - | - | TRBV29-1 | CSARGGEYEQYF | TGCAGCGCCCGAGGCGGGGAGTACGAGCAGTACTTC
TRBJ2-2 | - | once | TRBV5-1 | CASSWTDNTGELFF | TGCGCCAGCAGCTGGACAGACAACACCGGGGAGCTGTTTTTT
TRBJ2-1 | TRBD1 | - | TRBV19 | CASSVDRGLYNEQFF | TGTGCCAGTAGTGTGGACAGGGGGCTTTACAATGAGCAGTTCTTC
TRBJ1-1 | TRBD1 | - | TRBV7-2 | CASSPSGDRGRLVEAFF | TGTGCCAGCAGCCCATCGGGGGACAGGGGGCGGTTGGTTGAAGCTTTCTTT
TRBJ2-1 | - | - | TRBV11-2 | CASSSTNNEQFF | TGTGCCAGCAGCTCTACCAACAATGAGCAGTTCTTC
TRBJ2-7 | - | few | TRBV27 | CASQVRQSSYEQYF | TGTGCCAGTCAGGTTCGGCAGAGCTCCTACGAGCAGTACTTC
TRBJ1-5 | - | few | TRBV19 | CASSTSVGGGNQPQHF | TGTGCCAGTAGTACCTCTGTCGGGGGAGGCAATCAGCCCCAGCATTTT
TRBJ1-1 | - | - | TRBV2 | CASSEVAGAEWTEAFF | TGTGCCAGCAGTGAAGTGGCCGGGGCCGAATGGACTGAAGCTTTCTTT
TRBJ1-4 | TRBD1 | - | TRBV27 | CASVGTGPGGNEKLFF | TGTGCCAGCGTGGGGACAGGGCCCGGTGGAAATGAAAAACTGTTTTTT
TRBJ2-7 | - | few | TRBV13 | CASSVWIHRDEQYF | TGTGCCAGCAGCGTATGGATTCATCGGGACGAGCAGTACTTC
TRBJ2-5 | TRBD2 | - | TRBV14 | CASSQFGLGRLAVQETQYF | TGTGCCAGCAGCCAATTCGGTTTAGGACGACTAGCGGTGCAAGAGACCCAGTACTTC
TRBJ1-1 | - | - | TRBV30 | CAWSLGPEAFF | TGTGCCTGGAGCCTAGGACCTGAAGCTTTCTTT
TRBJ2-1 | TRBD2 | few | TRBV29-1 | CSVETGGIEQFF | TGCAGCGTTGAGACGGGGGGGATCGAGCAGTTCTTC
TRBJ1-1 | - | - | TRBV27 | CASSITPGRTEAFF | TGTGCCAGCAGTATTACTCCAGGGCGCACTGAAGCTTTCTTT
TRBJ2-3 | - | once | TRBV29-1 | CSVAGDLRKGHSTDTQYF | TGCAGCGTTGCCGGGGACCTCCGGAAGGGCCATAGCACAGATACGCAGTATTTT
TRBJ2-3 | - | - | TRBV30 | CAWWAKRSDTQYF | TGTGCCTGGTGGGCCAAGCGTTCAGATACGCAGTATTTT
TRBJ2-1 | - | few | TRBV5-4 | CASSTGNEQFF | TGTGCCAGCAGTACAGGGAATGAGCAGTTCTTC
TRBJ1-1 | TRBD1 | - | TRBV29-1 | CSVTQGEAFF | TGCAGCGTCACACAGGGGGAAGCTTTCTTT
TRBJ2-3 | TRBD2 | - | TRBV27 | CASSPRVAGGPSTDTQYF | TGTGCCAGCAGTCCCCGGGTAGCGGGGGGGCCTAGCACAGATACGCAGTATTTT
TRBJ1-1 | TRBD1 | - | TRBV14 | CASSPGQGLFRDTEAFF | TGTGCCAGCAGCCCCGGACAGGGTTTGTTTCGGGACACTGAAGCTTTCTTT
TRBJ1-2 | TRBD1 | few | TRBV29-1 | CSGYRGEGYGYTF | TGCAGCGGTTACAGGGGAGAGGGCTATGGCTACACCTTC